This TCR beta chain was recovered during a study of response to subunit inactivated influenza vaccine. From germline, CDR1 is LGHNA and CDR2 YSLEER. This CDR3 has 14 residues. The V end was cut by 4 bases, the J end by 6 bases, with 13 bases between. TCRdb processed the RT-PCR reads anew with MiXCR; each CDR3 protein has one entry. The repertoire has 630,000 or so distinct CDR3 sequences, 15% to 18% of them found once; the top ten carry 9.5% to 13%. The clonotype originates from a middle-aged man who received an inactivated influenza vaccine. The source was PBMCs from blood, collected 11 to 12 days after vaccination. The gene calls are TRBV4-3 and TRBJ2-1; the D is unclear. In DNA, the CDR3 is TGCGCCAGCAGCCCCCTTTTAGGTGGCAATGAGCAGTTCTTC. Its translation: CASSPLLGGNEQFF.